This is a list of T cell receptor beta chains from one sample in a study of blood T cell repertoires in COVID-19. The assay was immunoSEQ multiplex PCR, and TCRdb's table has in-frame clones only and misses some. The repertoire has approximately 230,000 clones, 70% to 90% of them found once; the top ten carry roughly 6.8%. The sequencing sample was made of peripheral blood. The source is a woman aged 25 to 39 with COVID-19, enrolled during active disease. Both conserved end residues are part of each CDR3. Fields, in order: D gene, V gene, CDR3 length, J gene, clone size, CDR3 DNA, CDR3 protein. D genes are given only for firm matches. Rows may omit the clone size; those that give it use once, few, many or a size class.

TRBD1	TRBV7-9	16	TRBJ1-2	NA	TGTGCCAGCAGCCCGCCGGGACAGTTCCCTAACTATGGCTACACCTTC	CASSPPGQFPNYGYTF
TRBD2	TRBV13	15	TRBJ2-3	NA	TGTGCCAGCAGCCCTATAGCGGGAGCGGTGGATACGCAGTATTTT	CASSPIAGAVDTQYF
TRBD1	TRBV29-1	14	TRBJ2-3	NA	TGCAGCGTCCTGGACAGGGAAGGGGCAGATACGCAGTATTTT	CSVLDREGADTQYF
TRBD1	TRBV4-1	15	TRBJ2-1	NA	TGCGCCAGCAGCCACGGGACAGGGGGAGTTAATGAGCAGTTCTTC	CASSHGTGGVNEQFF
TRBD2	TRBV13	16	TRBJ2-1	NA	TGTGCCAGCAGCTCGACTGGACTAGCGGGGAACAATGAGCAGTTCTTC	CASSSTGLAGNNEQFF
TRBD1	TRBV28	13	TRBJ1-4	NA	TGTGCCAGCAGCTTGACAGGGCATGAAAAACTGTTTTTT	CASSLTGHEKLFF
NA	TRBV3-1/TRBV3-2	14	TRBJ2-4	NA	TGTGCCAGCAGCCAAGACAGAACCAAAAACATTCAGTACTTC	CASSQDRTKNIQYF
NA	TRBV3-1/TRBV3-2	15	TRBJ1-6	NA	TGTGCCAGCAGCCAAGGGGCGGGAGTAGGTTCACCCCTCCACTTT	CASSQGAGVGSPLHF
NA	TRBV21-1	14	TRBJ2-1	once	TGTGCCAGCAGCTCCATACGGCAGGGGAATGAGCAGTTCTTC	CASSSIRQGNEQFF
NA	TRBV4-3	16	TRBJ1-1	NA	TGCGCCAGCAGCCAAGCGCAGTTAAACCAGGACACTGAAGCTTTCTTT	CASSQAQLNQDTEAFF
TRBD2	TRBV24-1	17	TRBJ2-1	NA	TGTGCCACCAGCCCTTCGAGATTAGCGGGGGGCACTGGGGAGCAGTTCTTC	CATSPSRLAGGTGEQFF
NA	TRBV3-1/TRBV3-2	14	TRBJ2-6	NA	TGTGCCAGCAGCCAACGCTCTGGGGCCAACGTCCTGACTTTC	CASSQRSGANVLTF
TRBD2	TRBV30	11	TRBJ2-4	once	TGTGCCTGGCGGGACTATAACATTCAGTACTTC	CAWRDYNIQYF
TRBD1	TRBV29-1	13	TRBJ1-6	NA	TGCAGCGTTAAGACAGGGGGAAATTCACCCCTCCACTTT	CSVKTGGNSPLHF
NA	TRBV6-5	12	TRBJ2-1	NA	TGTGCCAGCACAAGAGGGTCCAATGAGCAGTTCTTC	CASTRGSNEQFF
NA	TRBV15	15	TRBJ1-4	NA	TGTGCCACCAGCAGAGATCAGGCAGCAGATGAAAAACTGTTTTTT	CATSRDQAADEKLFF
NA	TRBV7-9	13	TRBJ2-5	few	TGTGCCAGCAGCTTATTTAGTGTAGAGACCCAGTACTTC	CASSLFSVETQYF
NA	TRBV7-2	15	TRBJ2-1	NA	TGTGCCAGCAGCTTAGACAGGAACGAGATTAATGAGCAGTTCTTC	CASSLDRNEINEQFF
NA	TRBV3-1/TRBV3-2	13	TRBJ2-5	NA	TGTGCCAGCAGCCAGGGCGTTTGGGAGACCCAGTACTTC	CASSQGVWETQYF
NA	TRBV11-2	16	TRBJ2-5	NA	TGTGCCAGCAGCTTAGGTACACGGGGTTTAGAGGAGACCCAGTACTTC	CASSLGTRGLEETQYF
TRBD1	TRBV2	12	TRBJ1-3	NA	TGTGCCAGCAGCGGACAGGGGGGCACCATATATTTT	CASSGQGGTIYF
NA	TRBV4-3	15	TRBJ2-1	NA	TGCGCCAGCAGCCAAGATACGGCTAGCGCGAATGAGCAGTTCTTC	CASSQDTASANEQFF
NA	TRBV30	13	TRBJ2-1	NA	TGTGCCTGGAGTCTCGGGGGAGACAATGAGCAGTTCTTC	CAWSLGGDNEQFF
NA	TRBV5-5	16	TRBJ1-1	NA	TGTGCCAGCAGCCGGAGGGGCGAAGGCACGAACACTGAAGCTTTCTTT	CASSRRGEGTNTEAFF
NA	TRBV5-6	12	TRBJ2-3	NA	TGTGCCAGCAGCCCAGCGGTGGATACGCAGTATTTT	CASSPAVDTQYF
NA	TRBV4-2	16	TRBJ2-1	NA	TGTGCCAGCAGCCAAGAGGGAACAGGGTCCTACAATGAGCAGTTCTTC	CASSQEGTGSYNEQFF
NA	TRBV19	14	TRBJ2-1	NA	TGTGCCAGTGCAGACTTAAGCTCCTACAATGAGCAGTTCTTC	CASADLSSYNEQFF
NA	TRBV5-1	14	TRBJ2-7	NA	TGCGCCAGCAGCTTCCGGCAGGGTACCTACGAGCAGTACTTC	CASSFRQGTYEQYF
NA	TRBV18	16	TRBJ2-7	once	TGTGCCAGCTCACCATCACTCCGGGACATATACTACGAGCAGTACTTC	CASSPSLRDIYYEQYF
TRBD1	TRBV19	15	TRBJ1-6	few	TGTGCCAGTAGGGGATCTGGACAGGGACGATCACCCCTCCACTTT	CASRGSGQGRSPLHF
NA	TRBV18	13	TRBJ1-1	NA	TGTGCCAGCTCACCAGGGGAGGACACTGAAGCTTTCTTT	CASSPGEDTEAFF
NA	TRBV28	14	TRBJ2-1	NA	TGTGCCCATAAAAGGGGGGGCCTTAACAATGAGCAGTTCTTC	CAHKRGGLNNEQFF
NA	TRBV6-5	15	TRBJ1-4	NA	TGTGCCAGCAGTTCCCACAGGGACCTCAATGAAAAACTGTTTTTT	CASSSHRDLNEKLFF
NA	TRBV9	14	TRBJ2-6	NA	TGTGCCAGCAGCGTAGCGTCTGGGGCCAACGTCCTGACTTTC	CASSVASGANVLTF
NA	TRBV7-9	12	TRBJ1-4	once	TGTGCCTGGGGCCTGGCTAATGAAAAACTGTTTTTT	CAWGLANEKLFF
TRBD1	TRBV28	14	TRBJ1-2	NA	TGTGCCAGCACCATACCAACAGGGGGCCATGGCTACACCTTC	CASTIPTGGHGYTF
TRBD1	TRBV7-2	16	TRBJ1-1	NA	TGTGCCAGCAGCTTAGGTCCAGGGGGATTGAACACTGAAGCTTTCTTT	CASSLGPGGLNTEAFF
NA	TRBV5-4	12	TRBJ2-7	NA	TGTGCCAGCAGCTCAAACAGTGCTGAGCAGTACTTC	CASSSNSAEQYF
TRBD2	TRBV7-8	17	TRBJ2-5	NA	TGTGCCAGCAGCCTACGCCCTAGCGGGGCCTACCAAGAGACCCAGTACTTC	CASSLRPSGAYQETQYF
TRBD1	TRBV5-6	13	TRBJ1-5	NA	TGTGCCAGCAGTCAAGACAGGGATCAGCCCCAGCATTTT	CASSQDRDQPQHF
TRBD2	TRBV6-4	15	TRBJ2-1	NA	TGTGCCAGCAGTGACTCGATAGCGGGAGGGAGTGAGCAGTTCTTC	CASSDSIAGGSEQFF